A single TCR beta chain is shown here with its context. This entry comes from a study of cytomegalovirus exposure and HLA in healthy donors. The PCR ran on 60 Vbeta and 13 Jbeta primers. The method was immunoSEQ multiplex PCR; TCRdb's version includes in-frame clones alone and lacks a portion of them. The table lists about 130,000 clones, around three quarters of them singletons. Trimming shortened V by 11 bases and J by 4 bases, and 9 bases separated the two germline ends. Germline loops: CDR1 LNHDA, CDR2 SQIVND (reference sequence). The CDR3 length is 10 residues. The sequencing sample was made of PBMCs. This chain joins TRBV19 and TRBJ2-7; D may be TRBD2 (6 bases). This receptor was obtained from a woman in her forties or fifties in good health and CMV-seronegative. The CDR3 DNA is TGTGCCCATGGAGGGTACGAGCAGTACGTC. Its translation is CAHGGYEQYV.